The 18 T cell receptor beta chains presented below share a single source sample, sequenced in a study of identical twins. TCRdb used MiXCR to reprocess the 5' RACE reads, holding one entry per CDR3 protein. The repertoire holds fewer than 500,000 distinct CDR3 sequences, with approximately 15% as singletons. These data also featured in a second study, about yellow fever vaccine responses in identical twins.

The material sequenced was CD4+ T cells sorted from blood. The receptors were gathered from a young woman in good health.

This clonotype turned up a few times. The J gene is TRBJ2-1, the V gene TRBV28; 15 nucleotides line up with TRBD2. V shed 4 bases, J shed 9 bases, and the junction held 13 bases outside the gene matches. The CDR3 runs 18 residues. Germline V gene data show CDR1 as MDHEN and CDR2 as SYDVKM. The CDR3 loop reads CASSSPPRTSGRGGEQFF. The CDR3 region has the DNA TGTGCCAGCAGTTCCCCCCCAAGGACTAGCGGGAGGGGTGGTGAGCAGTTCTTC. The full variable domain, completed using reference TRBV28 and TRBJ2-1, is DVKVTQSSRYLVKRTGEKVFLECVQDMDHENMFWYRQDPGLGLRLIYFSYDVKMKEKGDIPEGYSVSREKKERFSLILESASTNQTSMYLCASSSPPRTSGRGGEQFFGPGTRLTVL.

This clonotype was picked up a small number of times. The chain joins TRBV6-1 to TRBJ2-4, with unresolved D. Trimming stripped 0 bases from V and 11 bases from J, with 5 bases between. The length of the CDR3 is 11 residues. Germline CDR1 and CDR2: MNHNS and SASEGT. The CDR3 protein is CASSEADLQYF. In DNA form, the CDR3 reads TGTGCCAGCAGTGAAGCGGACCTTCAGTACTTC.

The chain is built from TRBV18 and TRBJ2-2; tentatively, D is TRBD1 (7 bases). Germline V gene sequence: CDR1 KGHSH, CDR2 LQKENI. The CDR3 spans 16 residues. Trimming removed 1 base from V and 5 bases from J, with 14 bases in between. CDR3 DNA sequence: TGTGCCAGCTCACCACTCGGAGGGGGCGAAACCGGGGAGCTGTTTTTT. As protein: CASSPLGGGETGELFF.

V gene TRBV9 combines with J gene TRBJ1-1; 7 bases align to TRBD1. This CDR3 spans 14 amino acids. The trim removed 0 bases at V and 4 bases at J, leaving 3 bases unmatched. Germline CDR1 SGDLS, CDR2 YYNGEE. In DNA, the CDR3 is TGTGCCAGCAGCGTAGGGCAGGGGGGCACTGAAGCTTTCTTT. Translating it yields CASSVGQGGTEAFF.

In this sample, this clonotype turned up many times. This rearrangement joins TRBV12-3 or TRBV12-4 to TRBJ2-2; D may be TRBD1 (5 bases). Trimming shortened V by 6 bases and J by 3 bases, and 14 bases separated the two germline ends. The CDR3 totals 15 residues. Here the CDR3 DNA reads TGTGCCAGCAGCCCCCAGGGCCCCTACACCGGGGAGCTGTTTTTT. Encoded protein: CASSPQGPYTGELFF.

This clonotype was counted between two and nine times. The chain employs TRBV2 and TRBJ2-3, with D possibly being TRBD1 (5 bases). Germline values: CDR1 SNHLY, CDR2 FYNNEI. CDR3 length equals 11 residues. Trimming stripped 5 bases from V and 6 bases from J, with 6 bases between. CDR3 in amino acids: CASSNRDTQYF. In DNA, the CDR3 is TGTGCCAGCAGTAACAGGGATACGCAGTATTTT.

The chain uses TRBV5-1 and TRBJ2-7; 7 positions match TRBD1. The germline CDR1 and CDR2 sequences are SGHRS and YFSETQ. The V segment lost 0 bases and the J segment 0 bases; nucleotides outside the gene matches: 6. This CDR3 comprises 16 residues. The CDR3 protein is CASSLASTGSSYEQYF. As DNA, the CDR3 is TGCGCCAGCAGCTTGGCCTCGACAGGGAGCTCCTACGAGCAGTACTTC.

The chain combines TRBV7-9 with TRBJ2-7; 8 positions agree with TRBD2. The germline CDR1 and CDR2 sequences are SEHNR and FQNEAQ (reference sequence). The CDR3 totals 15 residues. The V and J ends lost 0 bases and 5 bases, in that order; junction bases with no gene match: 6. The CDR3: CASSLASGISDEQYF. The CDR3 DNA is TGTGCCAGCAGCTTAGCTAGCGGGATTTCCGACGAGCAGTACTTC.

The rearrangement uses TRBV28 and TRBJ2-5; the match to TRBD1 covers 8 bases. Trimming cost V 6 bases and J 3 bases; bases outside gene matches: 18. The CDR3 extends over 18 amino acids. Germline V gene sequence: CDR1 MDHEN, CDR2 SYDVKM. Here the CDR3 reads CASRPGPRDRLMKETQYF. The CDR3 DNA reads TGTGCCAGCAGGCCAGGCCCCCGGGACAGGCTTATGAAAGAGACCCAGTACTTC. The entire variable domain, with the rest obtained from reference TRBV28 and TRBJ2-5, is as follows: DVKVTQSSRYLVKRTGEKVFLECVQDMDHENMFWYRQDPGLGLRLIYFSYDVKMKEKGDIPEGYSVSREKKERFSLILESASTNQTSMYLCASRPGPRDRLMKETQYFGPGTRLLVL.

CDR3 nucleotide sequence: TGTGCCAGCAGCCCCGGGACAGGGCGGGACATTCAGTACTTC. It translates to CASSPGTGRDIQYF. V usage is TRBV7-9 and J usage is TRBJ2-4; the match to TRBD1 covers 9 bases. This CDR3 comprises 14 residues. The V gene end was trimmed by 5 bases and the J gene end by 8 bases; junction bases not matched to a gene: 7. CDR1 is SEHNR, CDR2 FQNEAQ, per germline (reference sequence).

A single count supports this clonotype. The chain combines TRBV20-1 with TRBJ2-5; the D is unclear. V lost 3 bases, J lost 2 bases, and 16 bases lay in between. The germline V gene encodes CDR1 DFQATT and CDR2 SNEGSKA (reference sequence). CDR3 length equals 15 residues. The CDR3 DNA is TGCAGTGCTAGGCCGACCCGACAAATGCAAGAGACCCAGTACTTC. Amino acids: CSARPTRQMQETQYF.

The chain couples TRBV12-3 or TRBV12-4 to TRBJ2-1; the match to TRBD1 covers 7 bases. Trimming removed 10 bases from V and 2 bases from J; junction bases left unmatched: 5. This CDR3 region has 13 residues. The CDR3 region is CATRQGPYNEQFF. As DNA, the CDR3 is TGTGCCACTAGACAGGGCCCCTACAATGAGCAGTTCTTC.

V is TRBV19 and J is TRBJ2-3; 7 bases match TRBD1. This CDR3 comprises 15 residues. V lost 6 bases to trimming and J lost 0 bases; unmatched junction nucleotides: 6. The germline V gene has CDR1 LNHDA and CDR2 SQIVND (reference sequence). CDR3 nucleotide sequence: TGTGCCAGTAGAGACAGGGCCACTAGCACAGATACGCAGTATTTT. Translating it yields CASRDRATSTDTQYF.

This clonotype was seen only a few times. The chain joins TRBV7-2 to TRBJ2-3; 9 nucleotides match TRBD1. Germline CDR1 and CDR2: SGHTA and FQGNSA. With V trimmed by 1 base and J by 7 bases, 9 bases remained unmatched. The CDR3 length is 16 residues. CDR3 sequence reads: CASSLGAGQGSYTQYF. The CDR3 coding sequence is TGTGCCAGCAGCTTAGGGGCCGGACAGGGGTCGTATACGCAGTATTTT. The full variable domain, rest sourced from reference TRBV7-2 and TRBJ2-3, is GAGVSQSPSNKVTEKGKDVELRCDPISGHTALYWYRQSLGQGLEFLIYFQGNSAPDKSGLPSDRFSAERTGGSVSTLTIQRTQQEDSAVYLCASSLGAGQGSYTQYFGPGTRLTVL.

The V gene is TRBV30, the J gene TRBJ2-1, with 7 bases lining up with TRBD1. Trimming removed 0 bases from V and 8 bases from J; junction bases left unmatched: 7. CDR3 size: 14 residues. Germline V gene lookup returns CDR1 GTSNPN and CDR2 SVGIG (reference sequence). Written as DNA, the CDR3 is TGTGCCTGGAGTGTTGTACAGGGGTACGATGAGCAGTTCTTC. It encodes CAWSVVQGYDEQFF.

This clonotype has a count of ten or more. This chain joins TRBV12-3 or TRBV12-4 and TRBJ1-6; TRBD1 matches at 7 bases. Trimming cost V 6 bases and J 7 bases; bases outside gene matches: 3. The CDR3 runs to 13 residues. In DNA, the CDR3 is TGTGCCAGCAGCCCGACAGGGAATTCACCCCTCCACTTT. This sequence encodes CASSPTGNSPLHF.

The chain combines TRBV28 with TRBJ1-5; maybe TRBD1 (5 bases). The CDR3 totals 15 residues. Germline CDR1 is MDHEN and CDR2 is SYDVKM. V was trimmed by 3 bases and J by 4 bases, leaving 13 bases between them. CDR3 DNA: TGTGCCAGCAGTTTCGGCAGGGTGACAAATCAGCCCCAGCATTTT. Protein sequence: CASSFGRVTNQPQHF.

The genes are TRBV6-2 or TRBV6-3 and TRBJ1-2, with 10 nucleotides matching TRBD1. There are 13 residues in the CDR3. Trimming cost V 4 bases and J 8 bases; bases outside gene matches: 4. From germline, CDR1 is MNHEY and CDR2 SVGEGT. CDR3 nucleotides: TGTGCCAGCAGTTCCGACAGGGGGCGAGGCTACACCTTC. It encodes CASSSDRGRGYTF.